These 27 T cell receptor beta chains came from one sample sequenced in a study of tumor-infiltrating lymphocytes in primary liver carcinoma. The tissue used was unsorted bulk material of 20-30 mg. RNA and DNA were co-extracted from it with the AllPrep DNA/RNA mini kit. With 500 to 650 ng total RNA as template and a constant-region primer, TCR beta cDNA was made. The TCR beta library was amplified through three nested multiplex PCR rounds in a modified ARM-PCR procedure. The first two PCR rounds used TRBV1-TRBV30 primers with a Cbeta primer, 9 to 11 cycles each. TCRdb recomputed calls from the multiplex PCR reads with MiXCR, one row per CDR3 protein. The profile covers under 130,000 distinct CDR3 sequences, with approximately 80% appearing a single time and roughly a fifth taken by the ten largest. The sequencing input was liver tumor tissue from sampling region 3. Subset of the sample: tumor region T3, left-lateral pole. These TCRs come from a man aged 35 to 55 with primary liver carcinoma and hepatitis B virus infection.

In the case of this clonotype: Mismatch with germline at one junction end may stem from a read error. This rearrangement joins TRBV29-1 to TRBJ1-1, with D tentatively TRBD1 (5 bases). This CDR3 contains 14 residues. Germline V lookup: CDR1 SQVTM, CDR2 ANQGSEA. The CDR3 reads CSGRRGGEDTDAFF. In nucleotides, the CDR3 is TGCAGCGGCCGCCGGGGGGGAGAGGACACTGATGCTTTCTTT.

This clonotype has just one count. Because it lacks the conserved phenylalanine or tryptophan at the end, this CDR3 is likely a read error. The rearrangement joins TRBV12-3 or TRBV12-4 to TRBJ2-5; possibly TRBD2 for D (5 bases). This CDR3 has 14 residues. The CDR3 sequence: CVSNFGGNQETQYL. The CDR3 bases are TGTGTCAGCAATTTTGGAGGCAACCAAGAGACCCAGTACCTC.

This clonotype was picked up a small number of times. Because the CDR3 is missing its conserved closing phenylalanine or tryptophan, this is likely a read error. The rearrangement joins TRBV7-2 to TRBJ2-7; the match to TRBD1 covers 9 bases. Germline V gene data show CDR1 as SGHTA and CDR2 as FQGNSA. The CDR3 contains 14 residues. Losses at the gene ends were 5 bases for V and 3 bases for J; bases not matched to a gene: 5. In nucleotides, the CDR3 is TGTGCCAGCAGCCTATCGACAGGGGGCTACGAGCAGTACATC. It encodes CASSLSTGGYEQYI.

As concerns this clonotype: Since the CDR3 does not end with the conserved phenylalanine or tryptophan, this likely comes from a read error. This sequence joins TRBV6-6 and TRBJ1-1, with TRBD1 as a possible D gene (6 bases). CDR1 MNHNY and CDR2 SVGAGI come from the germline V gene (reference sequence). The CDR3 length is 13 residues. The DNA of the CDR3 is TGTGTCAGCAGCACAGGGTGGACTACTGAAGCTTTCTCT. Protein product: CVSSTGWTTEAFS.

This clonotype has just one count. The conserved phenylalanine or tryptophan normally closing the CDR3 is absent here, so this likely arose from a read error. The chain is built from TRBV29-1 and TRBJ2-2, with D perhaps matching TRBD1 or TRBD2 (5 bases each). Germline CDR1 is SQVTM and CDR2 is ANQGSEA. The CDR3 is 15 amino acids. V lost 4 bases to trimming and J lost 6 bases, with 18 bases between them. In nucleotides, the CDR3 is TGCAGCGTTGGGATGGGAGACGCAGGGTCCGGGGAGCTGTTTCTT. Protein: CSVGMGDAGSGELFL.

With regard to this clonotype: This CDR3 fails to terminate in the conserved phenylalanine or tryptophan, so it likely reflects a read error. The chain joins TRBV7-8 to TRBJ2-7, with TRBD1 matching over 9 bases. V trimming: 1 base; J trimming: 3 bases; junction bases outside the gene matches: 7. This CDR3 is built from 16 residues. CDR1 is SGHVS, CDR2 FQNEAQ, per germline. The CDR3 region has the DNA TGTGCCAGCAGCTTAGGGGTCGTGACAGGGGGCTACGAGCAGTACCTC. It translates to CASSLGVVTGGYEQYL.

This clonotype showed up just once. A junction end diverges from the germline sequence, so it may reflect a read error. V gene TRBV4-3 combines with J gene TRBJ2-7, with D hard to call. CDR1 is LGHNA and CDR2 is YSLEER in the germline V gene. The CDR3 is 14 residues long. CDR3 nucleotides: TGCGCCAACAGCCAAGGTCAGGTCTCCTACGCGCAGTACTTC. The encoded protein is CANSQGQVSYAQYF.

The V and J genes are TRBV12-3 or TRBV12-4 and TRBJ2-5; D remains ambiguous. The CDR3 runs to 14 residues. The V and J ends lost 11 bases and 7 bases respectively, with 23 bases between them. The CDR3 DNA follows: TGTGCCGTCAGTTTAGGAACCACCTCTCGGACCCAGTACTTC. It yields the protein CAVSLGTTSRTQYF.

The chain has TRBV5-5 and TRBJ2-3, with TRBD2 matching 10 bases. The V gene's germline CDR1 is SGHKS and CDR2 YYEKEE (reference sequence). Unmatched junction bases numbered 13, after V lost 4 bases and J lost 5 bases. This CDR3 contains 17 residues. The chain's CDR3 is CASSPTGTSVNGDTQYF. The CDR3, as DNA: TGTGCCAGCAGCCCGACCGGGACTAGCGTGAATGGAGATACGCAGTATTTT.

This chain connects TRBV6-5 to TRBJ1-4, with 7 nucleotides matching TRBD1. The germline V gene has CDR1 MNHEY and CDR2 SVGAGI. V shed 7 bases, J shed 8 bases, and the junction held 13 bases outside the gene matches. The CDR3 is 15 residues long. The CDR3 nucleotides read TGTGCCAGCAAAGTCGCTGTAACAGGGGTAGAAAAACTGTTTTTT. This translates into CASKVAVTGVEKLFF.

Note on this clonotype: A read error may explain this, as a much larger clone is one base away. The chain uses TRBV5-1 and TRBJ2-5; TRBD1 might be the D (5 bases). CDR3 length: 15 amino acids. V lost 0 bases and J 5 bases, leaving 14 bases between the germline ends. Per the germline V gene, CDR1 is SGHRS and CDR2 is YFSETQ. CDR3 protein: CASSLEAGLCETQYF. In DNA form, the CDR3 reads TGCGCCAGCAGCTTGGAGGCAGGGCTATGCGAGACCCAGTACTTC.

As concerns this clonotype: A much larger clone sits a single nucleotide away, making a read error possible. This chain connects TRBV5-1 to TRBJ2-7; 8 positions match TRBD2. Germline V CDR1 and CDR2: SGHRS, YFSETQ. Germline trimming cut 5 bases from V and 1 base from J; bases unmatched to any gene: 8. This CDR3 is 15 amino acids long. CDR3 nucleotide sequence: TGCGCCAGCAGACCCGGGGGGGGGAGTTCCTACGAGCAGTACTTC. It yields the protein CASRPGGGSSYEQYF.

Of note for this clonotype: This CDR3 is missing its conserved last phenylalanine or tryptophan, likely due to a read error. This chain connects TRBV29-1 to TRBJ2-1, with a weak D call TRBD2 (5 bases). The CDR3 runs to 13 residues. Germline V gene sequence: CDR1 SQVTM, CDR2 ANQGSEA. The CDR3 bases are TGTAGCGTTCACCGTCCGACCGACAATGAGCAGTTCGTC. Protein product: CSVHRPTDNEQFV.

As regards this clonotype: This is likely a read error, given that the CDR3 carries no conserved phenylalanine or tryptophan at its end. No DNA is shown, since the ends of the CDR3 on it are uncertain; the CDR3 is the one TCRdb lists. This chain joins TRBV5-4 and TRBJ2-1; TRBD2 is taken as the D call from the table, unchecked against the DNA. Germline lookup yields CDR1 SGHNT and CDR2 YYREEE (reference sequence). Both ends counted, the CDR3 spans 14 residues. The CDR3 loop is CASNLGGGNSEQFI.

This chain connects TRBV18 to TRBJ1-4; D uncertain. Germline V CDR1 and CDR2: KGHSH, LQKENI. The CDR3 sequence is 13 residues long. V was clipped by 1 base and J by 1 base, with 1 base between them. The CDR3 region has the DNA TGTGCCAGCTCACCACGAACTAATGAAAAACTGTTTTTT. Amino acids: CASSPRTNEKLFF.

About this clonotype: This is likely a read error, given that the CDR3 carries no conserved phenylalanine or tryptophan at its end. The DNA is omitted, as the CDR3 cannot be located on it reliably, and the CDR3 follows TCRdb's listing. This chain uses TRBV29-1 with TRBJ2-1; the tabulated D call, TRBD2, remains unverified against the DNA. Per the germline V gene, CDR1 is SQVTM and CDR2 is ANQGSEA. The CDR3 is 12 amino acids in total, end residues counted. Here the CDR3 reads CGVSHPSETIFL.

Notes on this clonotype: It may be a read error: a sequence one base away is much more abundant. This chain connects TRBV29-1 to TRBJ1-4; D is uncertain. The CDR3 runs 11 residues. Germline lookup yields CDR1 SQVTM and CDR2 ANQGSEA. CDR3 amino acids: CSGATNEKLHF. The CDR3 nucleotides read TGCAGCGGGGCAACTAATGAAAAACTGCATTTT.

Remarks on this clonotype: The junction shows a germline mismatch at one end, possibly a read error. This chain connects TRBV28 to TRBJ2-1; perhaps TRBD2 as D (6 bases). Germline assignment: CDR1 MDHEN and CDR2 SYDVKM. The CDR3 loop spans 14 amino acids. CDR3 residues: CASSCTGEYNEQFF. CDR3 coding DNA: TGTGCCAGTAGTTGTACGGGAGAGTACAATGAGCAGTTCTTC.

This clonotype was observed once. Germline is not matched at one junction end, which may reflect a read error. The chain recombines TRBV6-6 with TRBJ1-5; D ambiguous. The V gene's germline CDR1 is MNHNY and CDR2 SVGAGI (reference sequence). The CDR3 has 16 residues. CDR3 sequence (DNA): TGTGTCAGCAGTTACTCAACGGGGATGTGTAATCAGCCCCAGCATTTT. Amino acids: CVSSYSTGMCNQPQHF.

The chain uses TRBV5-1 and TRBJ2-1; the D call may be TRBD1 or TRBD2 (5 bases each). Germline-derived CDR1 and CDR2 are SGHRS and YFSETQ. The CDR3 extends over 18 amino acids. V was clipped by 0 bases and J by 7 bases, with 23 bases between them. CDR3 DNA: TGCGCCAGCAGCTTGGTCAGGATGGGGGATTGGCGTGGTAATGAGCAGTTCTTC. As protein: CASSLVRMGDWRGNEQFF. Together with reference TRBV5-1 and TRBJ2-1, the CDR3 gives the full variable domain: KAGVTQTPRYLIKTRGQQVTLSCSPISGHRSVSWYQQTPGQGLQFLFEYFSETQRNKGNFPGRFSGRQFSNSRSEMNVSTLELGDSALYLCASSLVRMGDWRGNEQFFGPGTRLTVL.

The genes are TRBV29-1 and TRBJ2-1; 8 bases agree with TRBD2. This CDR3 has 10 amino acids. V gave up 8 bases and J gave up 12 bases; unmatched junction bases: 6. Germline V gives CDR1 SQVTM, CDR2 ANQGSEA. CDR3 bases: TGCAGCCTTCTCCGGGAGGGGCAGTTCTTC. It encodes CSLLREGQFF.

Comment on this clonotype: One junction end disagrees with the germline gene, perhaps due to a read error. The J gene is TRBJ2-5, the V gene TRBV11-2, with D possibly TRBD2 on 7 matching bases. CDR1 and CDR2 from the germline V gene are SGHAT and FQNNGV. This CDR3 contains 15 residues. As DNA, the CDR3 is TGTACCAGCAGCTTGGGGGCTAGCGGACAAGGGACCCAGTACTTC. This encodes CTSSLGASGQGTQYF.

V gene TRBV6-1 combines with J gene TRBJ1-5; tentative D call: TRBD1 (6 bases). This CDR3 spans 16 amino acids. Trimming shortened V by 5 bases and J by 5 bases, and 19 bases separated the two germline ends. Germline loops: CDR1 MNHNS, CDR2 SASEGT. This CDR3 is CASSLQGLTLYQPQHF. The CDR3 DNA reads as TGTGCCAGCAGTCTGCAGGGGCTGACCCTATATCAGCCCCAGCATTTT.

This clonotype showed up just a few times. J is TRBJ2-7 and V is TRBV10-3, with D perhaps TRBD2 (5 bases). The CDR3 is 14 residues long. Trimming removed 10 bases from V and 4 bases from J, with 20 bases in between. From germline, CDR1 is ENHRY and CDR2 SYGVKD. The CDR3: CATRTSRGVYEQYF. The CDR3 DNA reads TGTGCCACTCGGACCTCCCGGGGAGTGTACGAGCAGTACTTC.

There are many counts of this clonotype. This chain uses TRBV10-3 with TRBJ2-3; D is possibly TRBD2 (6 bases). The CDR3 loop spans 15 amino acids. From germline, CDR1 is ENHRY and CDR2 SYGVKD. Trimming removed 3 bases from V and 2 bases from J, with 12 bases in between. CDR3 bases: TGTGCCATCAGTGAAGCGAGCGGGTACACAGATACGCAGTATTTT. It translates to CAISEASGYTDTQYF.

Concerning this clonotype: Lacking the conserved final phenylalanine or tryptophan, this CDR3 likely reflects a read error. CDR3 residues: CASSQVSGVSYNEQFC. CDR3 nucleotides: TGTGCCAGCAGCCAAGTTAGCGGAGTCTCCTACAATGAGCAGTTCTGC. The V gene is TRBV4-2, the J gene TRBJ2-1; D is possibly TRBD2 (6 bases). Trimming pared 1 base from V and 0 bases from J, leaving 10 bases between. The CDR3 runs to 16 residues. The germline CDR1 and CDR2 sequences are LGHNA and YNFKEQ.

As regards this clonotype: Sequence at one end of the junction differs from germline and may be a read error. J is TRBJ2-1 and V is TRBV6-1, with 7 bases that match TRBD2. The CDR3 length is 14 residues. Germline lookup yields CDR1 MNHNS and CDR2 SASEGT. CDR3 region: CPSIVAGVLNDQFF. As DNA, the CDR3 is TGTCCCAGCATCGTGGCGGGAGTACTTAATGATCAGTTCTTC.